What follows are 20 T cell receptor beta chains derived from one specimen sequenced in a study of T-cell reconstitution after alpha-beta-depleted transplantation in children. As it was prepared, the TCRbeta library received unique molecular identifiers. TCRdb used MiXCR to reprocess the PCR reads, holding one entry per CDR3 protein. The sample consists of 280,000 or so distinct CDR3 sequences, around a tenth of them appearing once. Here the sequenced sample was peripheral blood, taken 180 days after TCRalphabeta/CD19-depleted stem cell transplant. These receptors all come from a male patient between 2 and 10 years old who had a stem cell transplant for chronic granulomatous disease, so the T cells may come from the graft donor.

This clonotype was detected many times. The CDR3 region has the DNA TGTGCCAGTTGGGGTTCCGGCGAGACCCAGTACTTC. This gives the protein CASWGSGETQYF. This chain uses TRBV7-2 with TRBJ2-5; D is unclear. Germline CDR1 is SGHTA and CDR2 is FQGNSA. This CDR3 comprises 12 residues. The V and J ends lost 9 bases and 5 bases respectively, with 13 bases between them.

There are many counts of this clonotype. The V and J genes are TRBV25-1 and TRBJ1-6; D is unclear. The germline gives CDR1 MGHDK, CDR2 SYGVNS. The V end lost 7 bases, the J end lost 6 bases, and 10 bases lay between the germline ends. The CDR3 is 13 amino acids. Here the CDR3 reads CASTGVANSPLHF. CDR3 bases: TGTGCCAGCACGGGTGTCGCTAATTCACCCCTCCACTTT.

This clonotype occurred many times. This chain connects TRBV10-3 to TRBJ2-3; D is ambiguous. The CDR3 is 12 amino acids. V dropped 3 bases and J dropped 7 bases, with 8 bases sitting between them. The germline V gene encodes CDR1 ENHRY and CDR2 SYGVKD. CDR3 protein: CAISDLGNTQYF. In nucleotides, the CDR3 is TGTGCCATCAGTGATCTAGGGAATACGCAGTATTTT.

This clonotype was seen ten or more times. The rearrangement uses TRBV5-1 and TRBJ2-2; maybe TRBD1 (5 bases). Germline V gene sequence: CDR1 SGHRS, CDR2 YFSETQ. The CDR3 sequence is 16 residues long. Trimming took 4 bases from V and 5 from J, leaving 18 bases between them. CDR3 nucleotides: TGCGCCAGCAGCCCGTTGGAACAGGCCAGAACCGGGGAGCTGTTTTTT. Protein sequence: CASSPLEQARTGELFF.

This clonotype was observed many times. J is TRBJ2-6 and V is TRBV7-2, with 7 bases fitting TRBD2. V lost 1 base and J lost 0; bases outside the gene matches: 0. Germline V gene data show CDR1 as SGHTA and CDR2 as FQGNSA. CDR3 length equals 16 residues. The CDR3 loop is CASSLGEGSGANVLTF. The CDR3 DNA follows: TGTGCCAGCAGCTTAGGGGAGGGCTCTGGGGCCAACGTCCTGACTTTC.

This clonotype was seen a handful of times. V and J are TRBV5-1 and TRBJ1-1; 7 bases line up with TRBD1. V trimming: 3 bases; J trimming: 2 bases; junction bases outside the gene matches: 4. The CDR3 extends over 14 amino acids. The germline V gene encodes CDR1 SGHRS and CDR2 YFSETQ. In DNA form, the CDR3 reads TGCGCCAGCAGCTCCTCAGGGGGTAACACTGAAGCTTTCTTT. It yields the protein CASSSSGGNTEAFF.

This clonotype was seen at least ten times. The chain couples TRBV12-3 or TRBV12-4 to TRBJ2-7, with D tentatively TRBD2 (5 bases). The ends were cut back, 2 bases at V and 7 bases at J, with 6 bases in the middle. This CDR3 contains 11 residues. CDR3 in amino acids: CASSLRREQYF. DNA for the CDR3: TGTGCCAGCAGTTTACGGAGGGAGCAGTACTTC.

This clonotype was observed at least ten times. The chain is built from TRBV6-1 and TRBJ2-5; D may be TRBD1 (5 bases). With 5 bases removed from V and 2 bases from J, the gap between germline ends came to 15 bases. CDR1 is MNHNS, CDR2 SASEGT, per germline. This CDR3 contains 15 residues. The CDR3 protein is CASSPWGDRQETQYF. In nucleotides, the CDR3 is TGTGCCAGCAGTCCCTGGGGCGACCGACAAGAGACCCAGTACTTC.

This clonotype was recorded a few times. The chain employs TRBV27 and TRBJ2-2, with 8 bases identical to TRBD2. The ends lost 8 bases at V and 2 bases at J; junction bases unmatched: 10. Germline lookup yields CDR1 MNHEY and CDR2 SMNVEV (reference sequence). This CDR3 is built from 16 residues. CDR3 in amino acids: CASRSGSSANTGELFF. CDR3 sequence (DNA): TGTGCCAGCCGGAGCGGGAGCAGCGCCAACACCGGGGAGCTGTTTTTT.

Details on this clonotype: Given a much more abundant clone one base away, this may be a read error. The CDR3 loop reads CASSFRASGRGEHFF. For the CDR3, the DNA is TGTGCCAGCAGTTTTCGGGCTAGCGGTCGAGGTGAGCATTTCTTC. V usage is TRBV28 and J usage is TRBJ2-1, with TRBD2 matching 7 bases. CDR1 and CDR2 (germline): MDHEN, SYDVKM. This CDR3 has 15 residues. Supplemented by reference TRBV28 and TRBJ2-1, the full variable domain reads DVKVTQSSRYLVKRTGEKVFLECVQDMDHENMFWYRQDPGLGLRLIYFSYDVKMKEKGDIPEGYSVSREKKERFSLILESASTNQTSMYLCASSFRASGRGEHFFGPGTRLTVL.

This clonotype was seen at least ten times. The J gene is TRBJ1-6, the V gene TRBV6-1; D is ambiguous. From germline, CDR1 is MNHNS and CDR2 SASEGT. The CDR3 loop spans 13 amino acids. Trimming removed 6 bases from V and 4 bases from J, with 7 bases in between. CDR3 protein: CASRQAYNSPLHF. For the CDR3, the DNA is TGTGCCAGCAGGCAGGCTTATAATTCACCCCTCCACTTT.

This clonotype was detected many times. The chain couples TRBV11-3 to TRBJ2-1, with D unclear. CDR1 is SGHNT and CDR2 is YENEEA in the germline V gene. The CDR3 is 13 amino acids. The V end was cut by 5 bases, the J end by 3 bases, with 8 bases between. The CDR3 nucleotides read TGTGCCAGCAGCATGGCCCTCTACAATGAGCAGTTCTTC. It yields the protein CASSMALYNEQFF. Full variable domain (rest looked up from reference TRBV11-3 and TRBJ2-1): EAGVVQSPRYKIIEKKQPVAFWCNPISGHNTLYWYLQNLGQGPELLIRYENEEAVDDSQLPKDRFSAERLKGVDSTLKIQPAELGDSAVYLCASSMALYNEQFFGPGTRLTVL.

This clonotype has a count of ten or more. This chain connects TRBV29-1 to TRBJ1-2, with D possibly being TRBD1 (6 bases). Germline lookup yields CDR1 SQVTM and CDR2 ANQGSEA. V shed 1 base and J shed 8 bases, with 14 bases lying between them. This CDR3 region has 13 residues. CDR3 amino acids: CSVEVGGADGYTF. The CDR3 coding sequence is TGCAGCGTTGAAGTCGGGGGCGCCGACGGCTACACCTTC.

This clonotype was counted ten times or more. The chain joins TRBV10-3 to TRBJ2-7, with 11 nucleotides matching TRBD1. CDR1 and CDR2 from the germline V gene are ENHRY and SYGVKD. The CDR3 has 17 residues. V lost 0 bases, J lost 5 bases, and 9 bases stayed unmatched. CDR3 protein: CAISESLGQGAIHEQYF. The CDR3 nucleotides are TGTGCCATCAGTGAGTCTTTAGGACAGGGGGCAATACACGAGCAGTACTTC.

This clonotype occurred many times. The gene calls are TRBV5-1 and TRBJ2-3; D is possibly TRBD2 (6 bases). The germline V and J ends were trimmed by 4 bases and 3 bases, with 18 bases remaining between them. Germline V CDR1 and CDR2: SGHRS, YFSETQ. The CDR3 consists of 16 residues. The CDR3 coding sequence is TGCGCCAGCAGCCCCTACGGGACTCCTGGGACAGATACGCAGTATTTT. As protein: CASSPYGTPGTDTQYF.

This clonotype has ten or more counts. The chain joins TRBV5-1 to TRBJ2-1; 9 bases are a match to TRBD2. Trimming took 4 bases from V and 3 from J; bases not matched to a gene: 8. In germline, CDR1 is SGHRS, CDR2 YFSETQ. The CDR3 runs to 16 residues. The CDR3 DNA reads TGCGCCAGCAGCGGGGGGAGCGGGGGGATCTACAATGAGCAGTTCTTC. This encodes CASSGGSGGIYNEQFF.

On this clonotype itself: A read error may explain this, as a much larger clone is one base away. The chain couples TRBV9 to TRBJ1-1; D is unresolved. The CDR3 has 14 amino acids. Germline V gene data show CDR1 as SGDLS and CDR2 as YYNGEE. In DNA form, the CDR3 reads TGTGCCAACAGCGTAGTTGAAGGAGGCGCTGAAGCTTTCTTT. This codes for CANSVVEGGAEAFF.

The chain recombines TRBV12-3 or TRBV12-4 with TRBJ1-3, with D possibly matching TRBD1 (5 bases). CDR3 length: 16 residues. With 3 bases removed from V and 4 bases from J, the gap between germline ends came to 16 bases. CDR3: CASSFPPGGIGNTIYF. DNA of the CDR3: TGTGCCAGCAGTTTCCCCCCGGGGGGAATCGGAAACACCATATATTTT.

Comment on this clonotype: Since a much larger clone is just one base distant, this may be a read error. V gene TRBV10-3 combines with J gene TRBJ1-1, with 8 bases lining up with TRBD1. The CDR3 has 14 residues. The germline V gene encodes CDR1 ENHRY and CDR2 SYGVKD. The CDR3 here is CAIRPGGQLPEASF. For the CDR3, the DNA is TGTGCCATCAGACCAGGGGGCCAATTACCTGAAGCTTCCTTT.

This clonotype was recorded many times. The V gene is TRBV28, the J gene TRBJ1-2; 10 bases fit TRBD1. V lost 2 bases, J lost 7 bases, and 4 bases stayed unmatched. The germline CDR1 and CDR2 sequences are MDHEN and SYDVKM. This CDR3 contains 14 residues. The CDR3 DNA sequence: TGTGCCAGCAGTTTAGTGGGACAGGGGATTGGCTACACCTTC. As protein: CASSLVGQGIGYTF.